The 32 T cell receptor beta chains given below trace back to one sample, sequenced in a study of blood T cells in healthy people across ages. Alongside a J-beta primer mix, a sample-barcoded 5' primer served in a second PCR lasting about 7 to 11 cycles. TCRdb reprocessed the 5' RACE reads with MiXCR, giving one entry per CDR3 protein. Among fewer than 600,000 distinct CDR3 sequences listed, around 27% were seen once. The same data also contributed to another study, on T cells of mothers and their children.

Source material: blood. These TCRs come from a boy aged 2 to 9 in good health.

The chain carries TRBV10-3 and TRBJ2-1; TRBD1 matches at 8 bases. The germline V gene encodes CDR1 ENHRY and CDR2 SYGVKD. The CDR3 extends over 13 amino acids. The trim removed 6 bases at V and 8 bases at J, leaving 6 bases unmatched. The CDR3 sequence: CAISPGTGDEQFF. The CDR3 region has the DNA TGTGCCATCAGCCCTGGGACAGGCGATGAGCAGTTCTTC.

This clonotype was counted a few times. This chain links TRBV6-5 with TRBJ1-4; D call uncertain. V lost 0 bases, J lost 8 bases, and 13 bases lay in between. Per the germline V gene, CDR1 is MNHEY and CDR2 is SVGAGI. CDR3 length: 15 amino acids. The CDR3 protein is CASSYSNSGKEKLFF. For the CDR3, the DNA is TGTGCCAGCAGTTACTCGAATTCCGGGAAAGAAAAACTGTTTTTT.

The chain recombines TRBV29-1 with TRBJ2-1; the match to TRBD2 covers 8 bases. CDR3 size: 13 residues. The junction had 7 bases not matched to a gene; V was cut back by 3 bases and J by 9 bases. CDR1 SQVTM and CDR2 ANQGSEA come from the germline V gene. CDR3 nucleotide sequence: TGCAGCGTTGAGGCGGGGGGAGGGGTTGAGCAGTTCTTC. It yields the protein CSVEAGGGVEQFF.

The chain couples TRBV7-9 to TRBJ2-3, with a possible D match to TRBD2 (6 bases). V was shortened by 5 bases and J by 5 bases, with 11 bases between the two germline ends. Germline V gene lookup returns CDR1 SEHNR and CDR2 FQNEAQ (reference sequence). This CDR3 contains 13 residues. This CDR3 reads CASSHPGGDTQYF. CDR3 DNA: TGTGCCAGCAGCCACCCCGGGGGAGATACGCAGTATTTT. The variable domain in full, completed from reference TRBV7-9 and TRBJ2-3, reads DTGVSQNPRHKITKRGQNVTFRCDPISEHNRLYWYRQTLGQGPEFLTYFQNEAQLEKSRLLSDRFSAERPKGSFSTLEIQRTEQGDSAMYLCASSHPGGDTQYFGPGTRLTVL.

V and J are TRBV12-5 and TRBJ1-5; D is uncertain. The CDR3 has 13 residues. CDR1 and CDR2 (germline): LGHNT, FRNRAP. The germline V and J ends were trimmed by 2 bases and 4 bases, with 6 bases remaining between them. The CDR3 here is CASGLQENQPQHF. In nucleotides, the CDR3 is TGTGCTAGTGGTTTGCAGGAAAATCAGCCCCAGCATTTT.

This clonotype was detected only a few times. The chain is built from TRBV6-7 and TRBJ2-3; perhaps TRBD1 as D (7 bases). TRBV6-7 carries the ORF label, with uncertain function. V lost 10 bases and J lost 2, with 13 bases in between. This CDR3 region has 13 residues. CDR3 in DNA: TGTGCCACCAGGGGGGCCGTCACAGATACGCAGTATTTT. As protein: CATRGAVTDTQYF.

This clonotype showed up just a few times. An end of the junction differs from the germline gene, which may be a read error. This sequence joins TRBV29-1 and TRBJ1-3; D may be TRBD1 (5 bases). Germline CDR1 and CDR2: SQVTM and ANQGSEA. The CDR3 extends over 16 amino acids. CDR3 sequence reads: CGVEGPDSNSGNTIYF. The CDR3 DNA is TGCGGCGTTGAAGGTCCCGACAGTAACTCTGGAAACACCATATATTTT. Variable domain in full (rest from reference TRBV29-1 and TRBJ1-3): SAVISQKPSRDICQRGTSLTIQCQVDSQVTMMFWYRQQPGQSLTLIATANQGSEATYESGFVIDKFPISRPNLTFSTLTVSNMSPEDSSIYLCGVEGPDSNSGNTIYFGEGSWLTVV.

This clonotype came up a few times. This rearrangement joins TRBV20-1 to TRBJ2-4; D might be TRBD1 (5 bases). CDR3 length equals 13 residues. V gave up 1 base and J gave up 7 bases, with 11 bases separating them. Germline values: CDR1 DFQATT, CDR2 SNEGSKA (reference sequence). The CDR3 DNA is TGCAGTGCTAGAGTTCAGGGTGGTAACATTCAGTACTTC. Its protein is CSARVQGGNIQYF.

This rearrangement joins TRBV20-1 to TRBJ1-4; weak D call: TRBD1 (6 bases). V lost 1 base and J lost 7, with 16 bases in between. CDR3 length: 15 amino acids. The germline gives CDR1 DFQATT, CDR2 SNEGSKA (reference sequence). CDR3 amino acids: CSARGKQGSGEKLFF. In DNA, the CDR3 is TGCAGTGCTAGAGGGAAACAGGGTTCCGGTGAAAAACTGTTTTTT.

V gene TRBV20-1 combines with J gene TRBJ1-2, with unresolved D. Germline V gives CDR1 DFQATT, CDR2 SNEGSKA (reference sequence). The CDR3 is 12 amino acids. Trimming cost V 1 base and J 6 bases, with 9 bases left between them. The CDR3 bases are TGCAGTGCTAGAGGCCAAGCACATGGCTACACCTTC. This gives the protein CSARGQAHGYTF.

J is TRBJ2-7 and V is TRBV7-9; D is unresolved. The germline V and J ends were trimmed by 5 bases and 0 bases, with 14 bases remaining between them. This CDR3 has 15 amino acids. Germline CDR1 and CDR2: SEHNR and FQNEAQ (reference sequence). DNA of the CDR3: TGTGCCAGCAGCCTAGAGAAATACCACTCCTACGAGCAGTACTTC. Its translation: CASSLEKYHSYEQYF.

This clonotype was detected only a few times. The chain uses TRBV12-3 or TRBV12-4 and TRBJ1-4; 8 nucleotides line up with TRBD1. The CDR3 is 15 amino acids. Germline trimming cut 8 bases from V and 5 bases from J; bases unmatched to any gene: 10. CDR3 coding DNA: TGTGCCAGCGGGGACAGGACCCACGGGAATGAAAAACTGTTTTTT. Protein product: CASGDRTHGNEKLFF.

V gene TRBV5-1 combines with J gene TRBJ2-1; no definite D call. Germline CDR1 and CDR2: SGHRS and YFSETQ. CDR3 length equals 12 residues. The ends were cut back, 4 bases at V and 7 bases at J, with 9 bases in the middle. The CDR3, as DNA: TGCGCCAGCAGCAAGGACGGGAATGAGCAGTTCTTC. Encoded protein: CASSKDGNEQFF. Full variable domain (rest looked up from reference TRBV5-1 and TRBJ2-1): KAGVTQTPRYLIKTRGQQVTLSCSPISGHRSVSWYQQTPGQGLQFLFEYFSETQRNKGNFPGRFSGRQFSNSRSEMNVSTLELGDSALYLCASSKDGNEQFFGPGTRLTVL.

The CDR3: CASSEVEGGSGYTF. DNA for the CDR3: TGTGCCAGCAGTGAAGTAGAAGGGGGCTCTGGCTACACCTTC. The rearrangement uses TRBV25-1 and TRBJ1-2, with 7 bases lining up with TRBD1. After removal of 2 bases from V and 7 bases from J, the junction contained 7 bases not matched to a gene. In germline, CDR1 is MGHDK, CDR2 SYGVNS. The CDR3 runs to 14 residues.

The gene calls are TRBV20-1 and TRBJ2-5; no clear D gene. The CDR3 is 13 amino acids. V was clipped by 5 bases and J by 8 bases, with 18 bases between them. Germline values: CDR1 DFQATT, CDR2 SNEGSKA (reference sequence). The CDR3 loop reads CSASTTPKDTQYF. The CDR3 nucleotides are TGCAGTGCTTCCACTACCCCCAAGGACACCCAGTACTTC.

There are a few counts of this clonotype. The DNA of the CDR3 is TGTGCCAGCAGTGAAATTCCGGGACAGGGTCAATGGCCCCAGCATTTT. Its translation: CASSEIPGQGQWPQHF. This chain joins TRBV6-1 and TRBJ1-5; 9 bases line up with TRBD1. There are 16 residues in the CDR3. With V trimmed by 2 bases and J by 9 bases, 11 bases remained unmatched. Germline assignment: CDR1 MNHNS and CDR2 SASEGT.

The sample holds many counts of this clonotype. The chain uses TRBV29-1 and TRBJ1-1, with 7 bases lining up with TRBD1. The CDR3 covers 10 residues. Germline V lookup: CDR1 SQVTM, CDR2 ANQGSEA. The V and J ends lost 6 bases and 5 bases, in that order; junction bases with no gene match: 0. The CDR3 DNA reads as TGCAGCGTGACAGGGACTGAAGCTTTCTTT. This encodes CSVTGTEAFF.

The rearrangement links TRBV20-1 to TRBJ1-1; D remains unclear. Trimming removed 5 bases at V and 3 bases at J, with 16 bases between. The CDR3 is 14 amino acids. CDR1 is DFQATT, CDR2 SNEGSKA, per germline (reference sequence). The CDR3 DNA is TGCAGTGCTCCCCTGCCCCGTGGGGACACTGAAGCTTTCTTT. The encoded protein is CSAPLPRGDTEAFF.

V and J are TRBV27 and TRBJ1-5; tentatively, D is TRBD1 (5 bases). The ends were cut back, 1 base at V and 3 bases at J, with 10 bases in the middle. The CDR3 sequence is 15 residues long. Germline CDR1 is MNHEY and CDR2 is SMNVEV (reference sequence). The CDR3 reads CASSLFQGDNQPQHF. CDR3 nucleotides: TGTGCCAGCAGTTTATTTCAGGGTGACAATCAGCCCCAGCATTTT.

The gene calls are TRBV10-3 and TRBJ2-5; D perhaps matches TRBD2 (5 bases). CDR1 is ENHRY and CDR2 is SYGVKD in the germline V gene. The ends were cut back, 8 bases at V and 3 bases at J, with 10 bases in the middle. CDR3 size: 12 residues. The CDR3 reads CAIGLREETQYF. The CDR3 DNA is TGTGCCATCGGGTTGCGGGAAGAGACCCAGTACTTC.

A few counts support this clonotype. Here the CDR3 DNA reads TGTGCCAGCAGTGACCTAGCGGGGAGGGGTAATGAGCAGTTCTTC. Amino acids: CASSDLAGRGNEQFF. The chain is built from TRBV25-1 and TRBJ2-1; TRBD2 agrees at 9 bases. The CDR3 is 15 amino acids. J lost 7 bases, V lost 3 bases, and 7 bases had no gene match. Germline CDR1 is MGHDK and CDR2 is SYGVNS.

This clonotype was detected only a few times. V is TRBV12-3 or TRBV12-4 and J is TRBJ2-5, with D uncertain. The J call could be wrong; TRBJ2-7 is a better fit for the DNA end. The CDR3 length is 14 residues. The CDR3 DNA reads TGTGCCAGCAGAGCTGGACGGCGCTCCTACGAGCAGTACTTC. Translated: CASRAGRRSYEQYF.

The V gene is TRBV10-2, the J gene TRBJ2-6, with TRBD2 matching 11 bases. CDR3 length: 17 residues. The V gene end was trimmed by 6 bases and the J gene end by 1 base; junction bases not matched to a gene: 5. Germline loops: CDR1 WSHSY, CDR2 SAAADI. The DNA of the CDR3 is TGCGCCAGCAGACAACTAGCGGGGGATTCTGGGGCCAACGTCCTGACTTTC. Translation gives CASRQLAGDSGANVLTF.

This clonotype was seen a few times. The V call is TRBV9, the J call TRBJ2-1, with 14 nucleotides matching TRBD2. This CDR3 comprises 15 residues. The junction had 5 bases not matched to a gene; V was cut back by 4 bases and J by 8 bases. Germline CDR1 is SGDLS and CDR2 is YYNGEE. CDR3 sequence: CASSTGLAGVDEQFF. The DNA of the CDR3 is TGTGCCAGCAGCACGGGACTAGCGGGGGTTGATGAGCAGTTCTTC.

The chain uses TRBV5-1 and TRBJ1-3; D not resolved. V was shortened by 4 bases and J by 0 bases, with 11 bases between the two germline ends. The CDR3 consists of 15 residues. In germline, CDR1 is SGHRS, CDR2 YFSETQ. CDR3 sequence: CASSIEENSGNTIYF. The CDR3 DNA sequence: TGCGCCAGCAGCATCGAAGAAAACTCTGGAAACACCATATATTTT.

This clonotype was counted only a few times. The V call is TRBV20-1, the J call TRBJ2-7; perhaps TRBD2 as D (6 bases). Deletions cut 1 base from V and 2 bases from J, with 18 bases between. CDR1 DFQATT and CDR2 SNEGSKA come from the germline V gene (reference sequence). This CDR3 contains 16 residues. The CDR3 DNA sequence: TGCAGTGCTAGAGGGGGCGGGACGCCCCAACCCTACGAGCAGTACTTC. Protein: CSARGGGTPQPYEQYF.

The chain uses TRBV5-1 and TRBJ2-1, with D unresolved. Germline lookup yields CDR1 SGHRS and CDR2 YFSETQ. CDR3 size: 16 residues. The V and J ends lost 1 base and 2 bases respectively, with 13 bases between them. CDR3 sequence reads: CASSLLVQHPYNEQFF. In nucleotides, the CDR3 is TGCGCCAGCAGCTTGTTAGTGCAGCACCCCTACAATGAGCAGTTCTTC. The whole variable domain, remainder taken from reference TRBV5-1 and TRBJ2-1, is KAGVTQTPRYLIKTRGQQVTLSCSPISGHRSVSWYQQTPGQGLQFLFEYFSETQRNKGNFPGRFSGRQFSNSRSEMNVSTLELGDSALYLCASSLLVQHPYNEQFFGPGTRLTVL.

The chain carries TRBV7-8 and TRBJ2-3; D is possibly TRBD2 (5 bases). The CDR3 contains 15 residues. Between the trimmed V and J ends, which lost 3 bases and 6 bases, there was a span of 16 bases. Germline CDR1 reads SGHVS; CDR2 reads FQNEAQ. The CDR3 DNA is TGTGCCAGCAGCTTCTCGCGGGCCACGGGGGATACGCAGTATTTT. It yields the protein CASSFSRATGDTQYF. The full variable domain, with the rest looked up from reference TRBV7-8 and TRBJ2-3, is GAGVSQSPRYKVAKRGQDVALRCDPISGHVSLFWYQQALGQGPEFLTYFQNEAQLDKSGLPSDRFFAERPEGSVSTLKIQRTQQEDSAVYLCASSFSRATGDTQYFGPGTRLTVL.

The V call is TRBV18, the J call TRBJ1-2; 7 bases line up with TRBD1. J gave up 4 bases and V 2 bases, and 4 bases lay outside the gene matches. This CDR3 has 14 amino acids. The germline V gene has CDR1 KGHSH and CDR2 LQKENI. DNA for the CDR3: TGTGCCAGCTCACCATCAGGGGGTGGCTATGGCTACACCTTC. It translates to CASSPSGGGYGYTF. The variable domain in full, completed from reference TRBV18 and TRBJ1-2, reads NAGVMQNPRHLVRRRGQEARLRCSPMKGHSHVYWYRQLPEEGLKFMVYLQKENIIDESGMPKERFSAEFPKEGPSILRIQQVVRGDSAAYFCASSPSGGGYGYTFGSGTRLTVV.

The chain is built from TRBV4-1 and TRBJ1-1, with D hard to call. The CDR3 covers 13 residues. V was trimmed by 3 bases and J by 5 bases, leaving 10 bases between them. From germline, CDR1 is MGHRA and CDR2 YSYEKL. The CDR3 DNA is TGCGCCAGCAGCCAGCCGTCCGGGACTGAAGCTTTCTTT. This sequence encodes CASSQPSGTEAFF.

This clonotype was detected only a few times. The chain employs TRBV20-1 and TRBJ2-5, with D maybe TRBD1 (6 bases). V was shortened by 4 bases and J by 13 bases, with 19 bases between the two germline ends. CDR1 is DFQATT and CDR2 is SNEGSKA in the germline V gene (reference sequence). The CDR3 runs 12 residues. The CDR3 region is CSAMWAGTTLYF. Here the CDR3 DNA reads TGCAGTGCTATGTGGGCCGGGACAACGCTGTACTTC.

This clonotype was counted only a few times. The chain uses TRBV18 and TRBJ2-1, with 8 bases aligning to TRBD2. Germline V gene lookup returns CDR1 KGHSH and CDR2 LQKENI. This CDR3 is built from 16 residues. The ends lost 9 bases at V and 7 bases at J; junction bases unmatched: 17. As DNA, the CDR3 is TGTGCCAGTTTGAATCCGGGACTAGTAGTCAGGAATGAGCAGTTCTTC. It is translated as CASLNPGLVVRNEQFF.